A single TCR beta chain is shown here with its context. What it binds is not known. The sample originates from a study of CD8 T cells in Susac syndrome. Study results and caveats: In Susac patients, clonal expansion was not detected in CD4+ cells.

From germline, CDR1 is KGHSH and CDR2 LQKENI. This CDR3 region has 13 residues. Deletions cut 2 bases from V and 12 bases from J, with 16 bases between. Random-hexamer reverse transcription was applied to roughly 0.5 to 1 ug RNA. Via MiXCR, TCRdb re-called the immunoSEQ multiplex PCR reads, giving one row per CDR3 protein. Among under 200,000 distinct CDR3 sequences listed, around nine tenths were seen once. This chain connects TRBV18 to TRBJ1-2; D call uncertain. The clonotype originates from a human donor with Susac syndrome. Sequenced: CD4+ T cells from PBMCs. The CDR3 reads CASSPLPGYENTF. The CDR3 bases are TGTGCCAGCTCACCATTACCCGGTTATGAGAACACCTTC.